Listed below are T cell receptor beta chains from one sample, sequenced in a study of cytomegalovirus exposure and HLA in healthy donors. Sequenced by immunoSEQ multiplex PCR; TCRdb stores in-frame clones only, minus some. The data hold about 110,000 clones, with 60% to 80% observed a single time. The sample was PBMCs. The receptor source for this set is a middle-aged woman in good health and CMV-seropositive. Each CDR3 is given with its conserved first and last residue. D genes are given only for firm matches. Only part of the rows carry a size: once, few, many, or a class if the clone is expanded.

clone_size: .
v_call: TRBV5-5
d_call: .
j_call: TRBJ2-7
cdr3_nt: TGTGCCAGCAGCTTGGGAGACAGCGCCGACTACGAGCAGTACTTC
cdr3_aa: CASSLGDSADYEQYF

clone_size: few
v_call: TRBV5-8
d_call: .
j_call: TRBJ1-2
cdr3_nt: TGTGCCAGCAGCTTGTGGAGGGACTATGGCTACACCTTC
cdr3_aa: CASSLWRDYGYTF

clone_size: many
v_call: TRBV4-3
d_call: TRBD1
j_call: TRBJ1-2
cdr3_nt: TGCGCCAGCAGCCAAGATCCCTGGACAGGGTCAGGCTACACCTTC
cdr3_aa: CASSQDPWTGSGYTF

clone_size: .
v_call: TRBV28
d_call: TRBD1
j_call: TRBJ1-5
cdr3_nt: TGTGCCAGCAGTTTCCGAAACTACAGGGGAAAATATAGCAATCAGCCCCAGCATTTT
cdr3_aa: CASSFRNYRGKYSNQPQHF

clone_size: .
v_call: TRBV19
d_call: TRBD1
j_call: TRBJ1-5
cdr3_nt: TGTGCCAGTAGTATCCTCGACAGGGAGGTTCAGCCCCAGCATTTT
cdr3_aa: CASSILDREVQPQHF

clone_size: few
v_call: TRBV7-9
d_call: TRBD1
j_call: TRBJ1-1
cdr3_nt: TGTGCCAGCAGCCAACTGCCTTGGGGCCGACACAGGGGCACTGAAGCTTTCTTT
cdr3_aa: CASSQLPWGRHRGTEAFF

clone_size: .
v_call: TRBV11-3
d_call: TRBD1
j_call: TRBJ2-7
cdr3_nt: TGTGCCAGCAGCCGACGGGGACAGGCGGCGGCAGAGCAGTACTTC
cdr3_aa: CASSRRGQAAAEQYF

clone_size: .
v_call: TRBV9
d_call: .
j_call: TRBJ2-4
cdr3_nt: TGTGCCAGCAGCGTAGGAGGCAGCAAAAACATTCAGTACTTC
cdr3_aa: CASSVGGSKNIQYF

clone_size: .
v_call: TRBV19
d_call: .
j_call: TRBJ2-7
cdr3_nt: TGTGCCAGTACAGAGGGGGGGCCTTACGAGCAGTACTTC
cdr3_aa: CASTEGGPYEQYF

clone_size: .
v_call: TRBV4-1
d_call: TRBD2
j_call: TRBJ2-5
cdr3_nt: TGCGCCAGCAGCCAAGTAAGACTAGCGGGGGGAGAGACCCAGTACTTC
cdr3_aa: CASSQVRLAGGETQYF

clone_size: .
v_call: TRBV5-1
d_call: .
j_call: TRBJ2-3
cdr3_nt: TGCGCCAGCAGCTTGGAGGGTCCGGGCGGGCGCGGGGATACGCAGTATTTT
cdr3_aa: CASSLEGPGGRGDTQYF

clone_size: .
v_call: TRBV7-9
d_call: .
j_call: TRBJ1-1
cdr3_nt: TGTGCCAGCAGCTTAGGACTAAGATGGGAGGGCACTGAAGCTTTCTTT
cdr3_aa: CASSLGLRWEGTEAFF

clone_size: .
v_call: TRBV4-2
d_call: TRBD2
j_call: TRBJ2-2
cdr3_nt: TGTGCCAGCAGCCAAGATTTTCTAGCGGGAGTAACCGGGGAGCTGTTTTTT
cdr3_aa: CASSQDFLAGVTGELFF

clone_size: once
v_call: TRBV6-1
d_call: TRBD1
j_call: TRBJ1-2
cdr3_nt: TGTGCCAGCAGTACGCGACAGGGAGCCTACACCTTC
cdr3_aa: CASSTRQGAYTF

clone_size: .
v_call: TRBV28
d_call: TRBD1
j_call: TRBJ1-2
cdr3_nt: TGTGCCAGCAGTTCTGACAGGGTTTACTATGGCTACACCTTC
cdr3_aa: CASSSDRVYYGYTF

clone_size: .
v_call: TRBV7-2
d_call: .
j_call: TRBJ1-2
cdr3_nt: TGTGCCAGCAGCACAGCATTCCATTCTAACTATGGCTACACCTTC
cdr3_aa: CASSTAFHSNYGYTF

clone_size: .
v_call: TRBV6-1
d_call: .
j_call: TRBJ2-1
cdr3_nt: TGTGCCAGCAGTGAAGTCCGGGGATTCGGTGAGCAGTTCTTC
cdr3_aa: CASSEVRGFGEQFF

clone_size: once
v_call: TRBV10-1
d_call: .
j_call: TRBJ2-2
cdr3_nt: TGCGCCAGCAGTGAGCGGACTCTGACCGGGGAGCTGTTTTTT
cdr3_aa: CASSERTLTGELFF

clone_size: .
v_call: TRBV28
d_call: .
j_call: TRBJ1-4
cdr3_nt: TGTGCCAGCAGCAATAGAAGGAGCAGGGCTGCAACTAATGAAAAACTGTTTTTT
cdr3_aa: CASSNRRSRAATNEKLFF

clone_size: .
v_call: TRBV4-3
d_call: TRBD1
j_call: TRBJ1-2
cdr3_nt: TGCGCCAGCAGCCGCATTACACCGGGACAGGGAATTACAAGGGTATCTTACGGCTACACCTTC
cdr3_aa: CASSRITPGQGITRVSYGYTF

clone_size: few
v_call: TRBV7-9
d_call: .
j_call: TRBJ1-2
cdr3_nt: TGTGCCAGCAGCCGCATGGGACAAGAATCTGGCTACACCTTC
cdr3_aa: CASSRMGQESGYTF

clone_size: .
v_call: TRBV5-6
d_call: .
j_call: TRBJ2-7
cdr3_nt: TGTGCCAGCAGCCAAACAGACTCCTACGAGCAGTACTTC
cdr3_aa: CASSQTDSYEQYF

clone_size: .
v_call: TRBV4-2
d_call: TRBD2
j_call: TRBJ2-2
cdr3_nt: TGTGCCAGCAGCCAGCCTCACAAACTAGCGGGGGGGCTCGATGGCGGGGAGCTGTTTTTT
cdr3_aa: CASSQPHKLAGGLDGGELFF

clone_size: .
v_call: TRBV18
d_call: .
j_call: TRBJ1-5
cdr3_nt: TGTGCCAGCTCATCCTTGGGGGGGGATCAGCCCCAGCATTTT
cdr3_aa: CASSSLGGDQPQHF

clone_size: .
v_call: TRBV6-5
d_call: TRBD1
j_call: TRBJ2-5
cdr3_nt: TGTGCCAGCAGTTTCAGGGGGCGCCGGGGGGAGACCCAGTACTTC
cdr3_aa: CASSFRGRRGETQYF

clone_size: .
v_call: TRBV19
d_call: TRBD1
j_call: TRBJ1-2
cdr3_nt: TGTGCCAGTAGATTAGGGGGCCGGGACTATGGCTACACCTTC
cdr3_aa: CASRLGGRDYGYTF

clone_size: .
v_call: TRBV5-1
d_call: .
j_call: TRBJ2-3
cdr3_nt: TGCGCCAGCAGCTTGTGGCAGGGTAGAGATACGCAGTATTTT
cdr3_aa: CASSLWQGRDTQYF

clone_size: few
v_call: TRBV28
d_call: .
j_call: TRBJ1-2
cdr3_nt: TGTGCCAGCAGTTATGACGACTACTATGGCTACACCTTC
cdr3_aa: CASSYDDYYGYTF